This passage covers 30 T cell receptor beta chains from one sample sequenced in a study of blood T cell repertoires in COVID-19. Clones were sequenced by immunoSEQ multiplex PCR, and TCRdb holds only the in-frame ones, with some missing. Of roughly 190,000 clones in the sample, 75% to 90% were seen once. Input material: peripheral blood. Receptors were obtained from a woman aged 60-75 years with acute or convalescent COVID-19.

The gene calls are TRBV6-5 and TRBJ1-2; 8 bases match TRBD1. After removal of 5 bases from V and 5 bases from J, the junction contained 7 bases not matched to a gene. The CDR3 length is 14 residues. Per germline, CDR1 MNHEY and CDR2 SVGAGI. The CDR3 is CASSPTGGWYGYTF. The CDR3 DNA is TGTGCCAGCAGTCCCACAGGGGGATGGTATGGCTACACCTTC.

The chain uses TRBV19 and TRBJ1-2, with D unclear. V was cut by 1 base and J by 4 bases, with 16 bases left in between. CDR3 length: 16 amino acids. Germline V lookup: CDR1 LNHDA, CDR2 SQIVND (reference sequence). The CDR3 sequence is CASSIGVQTNRYGYTF. CDR3 coding DNA: TGTGCCAGTAGTATAGGGGTACAGACTAACCGCTATGGCTACACCTTC.

In DNA, the CDR3 is TGTGCCAGTAATCCGGACAGGGCTGGAAACACCATATATTTT. Translation: CASNPDRAGNTIYF. This chain joins TRBV19 and TRBJ1-3, with 8 bases lining up with TRBD1. This CDR3 is 14 amino acids long. The ends lost 7 bases at V and 2 bases at J; junction bases unmatched: 4. Germline V CDR1 and CDR2: LNHDA, SQIVND (reference sequence).

The V call is TRBV19, the J call TRBJ1-3; 12 bases are a match to TRBD1. Germline assignment: CDR1 LNHDA and CDR2 SQIVND (reference sequence). CDR3 size: 18 residues. Germline trimming cut 9 bases from V and 4 bases from J; bases unmatched to any gene: 16. In DNA, the CDR3 is TGTGCCAGCCAATGGAATCCGGGACAGGGGGCGAGAGGAAACACCATATATTTT. This sequence encodes CASQWNPGQGARGNTIYF.

The sample holds one count of this clone. V usage is TRBV2 and J usage is TRBJ1-3; no definite D call. The V end was cut by 8 bases, the J end by 6 bases, with 11 bases between. This CDR3 has 12 amino acids. The V gene's germline CDR1 is SNHLY and CDR2 FYNNEI. The CDR3 bases are TGTGCCAGCGTGGAGGGTTTAAACACCATATATTTT. It yields the protein CASVEGLNTIYF.

The chain joins TRBV11-2 to TRBJ2-5; a possible D gene is TRBD2 (6 bases). The CDR3 extends over 12 amino acids. Trimming left V 5 bases short and J 5 bases short, with 9 bases between. The V gene's germline CDR1 is SGHAT and CDR2 FQNNGV. The CDR3 DNA reads as TGTGCCAGCAGCGGGGACTTCGAGACCCAGTACTTC. The encoded protein is CASSGDFETQYF. Full variable domain (rest looked up from reference TRBV11-2 and TRBJ2-5): EAGVAQSPRYKIIEKRQSVAFWCNPISGHATLYWYQQILGQGPKLLIQFQNNGVVDDSQLPKDRFSAERLKGVDSTLKIQPAKLEDSAVYLCASSGDFETQYFGPGTRLLVL.

This chain connects TRBV11-2 to TRBJ2-5, with 10 positions matching TRBD2. This CDR3 is 15 amino acids long. Trimming removed 5 bases from V and 4 bases from J; junction bases left unmatched: 7. Germline CDR1 SGHAT, CDR2 FQNNGV. CDR3 amino acids: CASSLIAGGGETQYF. The DNA for the CDR3 is TGTGCCAGCAGCCTGATAGCGGGAGGTGGAGAGACCCAGTACTTC.

The V and J genes are TRBV9 and TRBJ1-4, with 7 bases fitting TRBD1. CDR1 and CDR2 (germline): SGDLS, YYNGEE. This CDR3 is 15 amino acids long. J lost 8 bases, V lost 3 bases, and 10 bases had no gene match. The CDR3 reads CASSGSDRVGEKLFF. The DNA for the CDR3 is TGTGCCAGCAGCGGCTCCGACAGGGTTGGCGAAAAACTGTTTTTT.

CDR3 sequence reads: CASSYSTVRELFF. CDR3 nucleotides: TGTGCCAGCAGTTACTCGACAGTCAGGGAGCTGTTTTTT. The chain employs TRBV6-6 and TRBJ2-2, with D tentatively TRBD1 (5 bases). CDR1 is MNHNY, CDR2 SVGAGI, per germline (reference sequence). V lost 0 bases and J 9 bases, leaving 8 bases between the germline ends. CDR3 length equals 13 residues.

The chain has TRBV3-1 (or the pseudogene TRBV3-2) and TRBJ2-7; no definite D call. Deletions cut 1 base from V and 6 bases from J, with 10 bases between. There are 13 residues in the CDR3. Germline V gene sequence: CDR1 LGHDT, CDR2 YNNKEL (reference sequence). The CDR3 DNA sequence: TGTGCCAGCAGCCAAGTAGAAAGAACCGAGCAGTACTTC. Amino acid sequence: CASSQVERTEQYF.

This chain connects TRBV7-2 to TRBJ1-3, with D uncertain. This CDR3 is built from 13 residues. CDR1 is SGHTA, CDR2 FQGNSA, per germline. The V and J ends lost 1 base and 3 bases respectively, with 4 bases between them. The CDR3 region is CASSLVNGNTIYF. The CDR3 DNA is TGTGCCAGCAGCTTAGTAAATGGAAACACCATATATTTT.

The J gene is TRBJ2-1, the V gene TRBV28; 8 bases fit TRBD2. V trimming: 4 bases; J trimming: 7 bases; junction bases outside the gene matches: 9. Germline V gene data show CDR1 as MDHEN and CDR2 as SYDVKM. The CDR3 consists of 15 residues. For the CDR3, the DNA is TGTGCCAGCAGTTCCCCCACCGGGGGGGCGAATGAGCAGTTCTTC. Translating it yields CASSSPTGGANEQFF. The full variable domain, completed using reference TRBV28 and TRBJ2-1, is DVKVTQSSRYLVKRTGEKVFLECVQDMDHENMFWYRQDPGLGLRLIYFSYDVKMKEKGDIPEGYSVSREKKERFSLILESASTNQTSMYLCASSSPTGGANEQFFGPGTRLTVL.

A single count supports this clone. V gene TRBV7-3 combines with J gene TRBJ1-2; D unclear. Germline V gives CDR1 SGHTA, CDR2 FQGTGA. The CDR3 has 12 amino acids. V lost 5 bases and J lost 7, with 11 bases in between. This CDR3 is CASSAGRSGYTF. The DNA for the CDR3 is TGTGCCAGCAGCGCGGGAAGGTCTGGCTACACCTTC.

The V call is TRBV9, the J call TRBJ2-5; TRBD2 matches 14 bases. There are 16 residues in the CDR3. The junction had 4 bases not matched to a gene; V was cut back by 4 bases and J by 2 bases. Germline CDR1 is SGDLS and CDR2 is YYNGEE. The CDR3 DNA sequence: TGTGCCAGCAGCAGGGGACTAGCGGGAGTACAAGAGACCCAGTACTTC. It translates to CASSRGLAGVQETQYF.

The gene calls are TRBV6-5 and TRBJ1-1; a possible D gene is TRBD1 (5 bases). The CDR3 loop spans 12 amino acids. CDR1 is MNHEY and CDR2 is SVGAGI in the germline V gene. Trimming removed 4 bases at V and 10 bases at J, with 13 bases between. CDR3 nucleotide sequence: TGTGCCAGCAGTTCCCCAGCGGGGCCAGCTTTCTTT. It codes for CASSSPAGPAFF.

This chain connects TRBV24-1 to TRBJ2-3; 11 positions agree with TRBD1. This CDR3 contains 18 residues. Trimming cost V 4 bases and J 1 base; bases outside gene matches: 9. Germline V CDR1 and CDR2: KGHDR, SFDVKD. CDR3 DNA sequence: TGTGCCACCAGTGACCGGACAGGGGGCTGGATAGGCACAGATACGCAGTATTTT. This gives the protein CATSDRTGGWIGTDTQYF.

The rearrangement links TRBV4-1 to TRBJ2-2; 7 nucleotides align to TRBD2. Trimming removed 0 bases from V and 1 base from J; junction bases left unmatched: 2. The CDR3 totals 16 residues. CDR1 is MGHRA, CDR2 YSYEKL, per germline. CDR3: CASSQEGGVNTGELFF. The CDR3 coding sequence is TGCGCCAGCAGCCAAGAGGGGGGGGTGAACACCGGGGAGCTGTTTTTT.

CDR3 loop: CASSIGPPYEQYV. The CDR3 DNA follows: TGTGCCAGTAGTATTGGGCCTCCATACGAGCAGTACGTC. The V and J genes are TRBV19 and TRBJ2-7; D not certain. Trimming stripped 3 bases from V and 4 bases from J, with 10 bases between. The CDR3 has 13 amino acids. Germline V gene lookup returns CDR1 LNHDA and CDR2 SQIVND (reference sequence).

V and J are TRBV6-5 and TRBJ2-4; 7 bases agree with TRBD1. With V trimmed by 4 bases and J by 8 bases, 5 bases remained unmatched. Germline-derived CDR1 and CDR2 are MNHEY and SVGAGI. The CDR3 extends over 13 amino acids. CDR3 region: CASSSDRPDIQYF. The CDR3 region has the DNA TGTGCCAGCAGTTCGGACAGGCCAGACATTCAGTACTTC.

The CDR3 region is CASRRQGGNTEAFF. The CDR3, as DNA: TGTGCCAGCAGACGACAGGGCGGGAACACTGAAGCTTTCTTT. This chain connects TRBV7-3 to TRBJ1-1, with TRBD1 matching 7 bases. CDR3 size: 14 residues. V lost 6 bases, J lost 1 base, and 5 bases stayed unmatched. Germline-derived CDR1 and CDR2 are SGHTA and FQGTGA.

The CDR3 reads CASSGRGGGEAFF. Here the CDR3 DNA reads TGTGCCAGTAGCGGAAGAGGGGGCGGTGAAGCTTTCTTT. The chain joins TRBV19 to TRBJ1-1; 7 nucleotides match TRBD1. With V trimmed by 6 bases and J by 7 bases, 8 bases remained unmatched. CDR1 is LNHDA, CDR2 SQIVND, per germline (reference sequence). The CDR3 is made up of 13 amino acids.

This rearrangement joins TRBV28 to TRBJ1-6; TRBD1 agrees at 8 bases. Looked up from germline, CDR1 is MDHEN and CDR2 is SYDVKM. V shed 3 bases, J shed 9 bases, and the junction held 7 bases outside the gene matches. The CDR3 is made up of 15 amino acids. CDR3 region: CASSFFGTGVSPLHF. Written as DNA, the CDR3 is TGTGCCAGCAGTTTTTTCGGGACAGGAGTTTCACCCCTCCACTTT.

The gene calls are TRBV18 and TRBJ1-1; D unclear. This CDR3 has 13 amino acids. V was trimmed by 6 bases and J by 0 bases, leaving 8 bases between them. From germline, CDR1 is KGHSH and CDR2 LQKENI. The CDR3 sequence: CASSLSMNTEAFF. The CDR3 coding sequence is TGTGCCAGCTCTCTAAGTATGAACACTGAAGCTTTCTTT.

V and J are TRBV6-5 and TRBJ1-1; D uncertain. Germline V gives CDR1 MNHEY, CDR2 SVGAGI. The ends were cut back, 0 bases at V and 4 bases at J, with 12 bases in the middle. This CDR3 spans 15 amino acids. CDR3 in amino acids: CASSYSLLSPTEAFF. DNA of the CDR3: TGTGCCAGCAGTTACTCTCTGTTGAGCCCCACTGAAGCTTTCTTT.

This chain links TRBV28 with TRBJ2-7, with D perhaps TRBD2 (6 bases). The CDR3 sequence is 14 residues long. Germline loops: CDR1 MDHEN, CDR2 SYDVKM. Trimming cost V 10 bases and J 2 bases, with 18 bases left between them. In DNA, the CDR3 is TGTGCCACCTCTTTAGCGGACTTCACCTACGAGCAGTACTTC. As protein: CATSLADFTYEQYF.

This clone occurred once. The chain couples TRBV2 to TRBJ2-1; D call uncertain. From germline, CDR1 is SNHLY and CDR2 FYNNEI. Between the trimmed V and J ends, which lost 7 bases and 7 bases, there was a span of 8 bases. This CDR3 is built from 11 residues. This CDR3 reads CASNEVNEQFF. As DNA, the CDR3 is TGTGCCAGCAACGAGGTGAATGAGCAGTTCTTC.

The rearrangement joins TRBV30 to TRBJ1-2; 7 bases map to TRBD1. With V trimmed by 3 bases and J by 5 bases, 6 bases remained unmatched. Germline V lookup: CDR1 GTSNPN, CDR2 SVGIG (reference sequence). The CDR3 extends over 13 amino acids. Here the CDR3 DNA reads TGTGCCTGGAGGTGGGACAGCTTGTATGGCTACACCTTC. Its protein product is CAWRWDSLYGYTF.

The chain employs TRBV28 and TRBJ1-2; 7 positions match TRBD1. The CDR3 sequence is 16 residues long. Looked up from germline, CDR1 is MDHEN and CDR2 is SYDVKM. The junction had 16 bases not matched to a gene; V was cut back by 6 bases and J by 6 bases. CDR3 loop: CASRTAGGTERDGYTF. In DNA, the CDR3 is TGTGCCAGCAGAACTGCGGGGGGGACAGAAAGGGATGGCTACACCTTC.

This chain uses TRBV19 with TRBJ1-3; tentatively, D is TRBD1 (5 bases). From germline, CDR1 is LNHDA and CDR2 SQIVND (reference sequence). The CDR3 extends over 16 amino acids. V was trimmed by 5 bases and J by 2 bases, leaving 16 bases between them. CDR3 protein: CASSQQRGLAGNTIYF. DNA of the CDR3: TGTGCCAGTAGTCAACAGCGGGGGTTGGCTGGAAACACCATATATTTT.

As to this clone: One end of the junction varies from germline; a read error may be responsible. The gene calls are TRBV3-1 (or the pseudogene TRBV3-2) and TRBJ1-5, with 8 bases that match TRBD1. Germline-derived CDR1 and CDR2 are LGHDT and YNNKEL (reference sequence). There are 13 residues in the CDR3. As DNA, the CDR3 is TGTGCCAGCAGCCAAGATAGGGCAGGGGGCGTGAATTTT. This encodes CASSQDRAGGVNF.